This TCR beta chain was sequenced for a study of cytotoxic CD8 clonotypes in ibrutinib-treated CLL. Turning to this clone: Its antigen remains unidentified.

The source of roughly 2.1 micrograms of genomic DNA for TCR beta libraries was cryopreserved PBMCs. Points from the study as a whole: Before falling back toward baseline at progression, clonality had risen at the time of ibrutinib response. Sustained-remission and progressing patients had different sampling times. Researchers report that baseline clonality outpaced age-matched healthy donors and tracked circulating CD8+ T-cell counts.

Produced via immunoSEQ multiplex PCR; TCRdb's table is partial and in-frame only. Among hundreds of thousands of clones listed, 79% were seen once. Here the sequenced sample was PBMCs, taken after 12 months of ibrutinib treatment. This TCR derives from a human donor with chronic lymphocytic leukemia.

CDR3 in amino acids: CASSGGVFNSPLHF. CDR3 DNA: TGTGCCAGCAGTGGAGGGGTTTTTAATTCACCCCTCCACTTT. The V and J genes are TRBV2 and TRBJ1-6; perhaps TRBD1 as D (5 bases). Deletions cut 4 bases from V and 6 bases from J, with 10 bases between. Germline assignment: CDR1 SNHLY and CDR2 FYNNEI. The CDR3 has 14 amino acids.